The source of this T cell receptor (beta chain) is a study of PD-1 blockade in classical Hodgkin lymphoma. For the study at large: With a 2-week interval, patients received intravenous nivolumab at 3 mg/kg.

This clone was detected once. In every patient, relapse followed autologous stem cell transplantation, while exposure to brentuximab vedotin differed. TCRdb's table, derived via immunoSEQ multiplex PCR, lists solely in-frame clones and lacks some. This table holds about 43,000 clones, roughly three quarters found once. Germline-derived CDR1 and CDR2 are MDHEN and SYDVKM. CDR3 length equals 14 residues. Trimming took off 7 bases at V and 4 bases at J, with 17 bases between the two ends. The clonotype originates from a human donor with classical Hodgkin lymphoma. The chain has TRBV28 and TRBJ2-7, with D possibly being TRBD2 (6 bases). The source material was peripheral blood mononuclear cells (PBMCs), sampled before the second cycle of nivolumab. The CDR3 loop reads CASIKQGGNYEQYF. CDR3 in DNA: TGTGCCAGCATTAAGCAGGGAGGTAATTACGAGCAGTACTTC.